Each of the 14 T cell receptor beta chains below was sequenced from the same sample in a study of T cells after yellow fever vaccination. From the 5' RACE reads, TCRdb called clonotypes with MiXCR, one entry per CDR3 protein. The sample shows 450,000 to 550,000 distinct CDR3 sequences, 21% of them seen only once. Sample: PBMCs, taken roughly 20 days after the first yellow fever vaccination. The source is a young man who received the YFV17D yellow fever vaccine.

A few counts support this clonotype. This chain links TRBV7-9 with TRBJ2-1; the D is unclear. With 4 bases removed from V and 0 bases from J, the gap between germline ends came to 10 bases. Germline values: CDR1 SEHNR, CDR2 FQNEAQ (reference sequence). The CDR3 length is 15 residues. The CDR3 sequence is CASSSPWGSYNEQFF. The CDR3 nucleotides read TGTGCCAGCAGCTCCCCCTGGGGCTCCTACAATGAGCAGTTCTTC.

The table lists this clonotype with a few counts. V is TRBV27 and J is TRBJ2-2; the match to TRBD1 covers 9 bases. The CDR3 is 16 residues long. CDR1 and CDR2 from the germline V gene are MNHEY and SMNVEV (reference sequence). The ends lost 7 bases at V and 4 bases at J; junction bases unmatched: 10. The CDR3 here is CASTNWGDRATGELFF. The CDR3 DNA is TGTGCCAGCACCAACTGGGGGGACAGGGCCACCGGGGAGCTGTTTTTT.

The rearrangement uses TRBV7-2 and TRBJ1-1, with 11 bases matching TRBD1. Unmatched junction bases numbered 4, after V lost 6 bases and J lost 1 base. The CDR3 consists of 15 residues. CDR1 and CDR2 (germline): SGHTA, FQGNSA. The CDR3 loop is CASSRTGGSNTEAFF. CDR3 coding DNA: TGTGCCAGCAGTCGGACAGGGGGCTCGAACACTGAAGCTTTCTTT.

The chain's CDR3 is CASSLRLNNYGYTF. CDR3 sequence (DNA): TGCGCCAGCAGCTTGCGGCTCAATAACTATGGCTACACCTTC. The chain has TRBV5-1 and TRBJ1-2; D is undetermined. CDR3 length equals 14 residues. The germline V gene has CDR1 SGHRS and CDR2 YFSETQ. Trimming took off 1 base at V and 1 base at J, with 8 bases between the two ends.

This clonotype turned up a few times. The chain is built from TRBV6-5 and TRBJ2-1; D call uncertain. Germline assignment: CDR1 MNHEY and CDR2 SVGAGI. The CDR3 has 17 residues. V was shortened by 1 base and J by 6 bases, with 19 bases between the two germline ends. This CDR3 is CASSYWGITPEANEQFF. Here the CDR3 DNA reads TGTGCCAGCAGTTACTGGGGAATCACCCCAGAAGCCAATGAGCAGTTCTTC.

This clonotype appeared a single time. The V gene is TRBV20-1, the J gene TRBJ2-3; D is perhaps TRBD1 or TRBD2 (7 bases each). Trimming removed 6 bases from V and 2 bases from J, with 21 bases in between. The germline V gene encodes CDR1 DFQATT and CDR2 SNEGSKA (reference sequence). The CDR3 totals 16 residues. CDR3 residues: CSAPRGGGFPTDTQYF. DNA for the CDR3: TGCAGTGCCCCCAGGGGGGGGGGCTTTCCCACAGATACGCAGTATTTT.

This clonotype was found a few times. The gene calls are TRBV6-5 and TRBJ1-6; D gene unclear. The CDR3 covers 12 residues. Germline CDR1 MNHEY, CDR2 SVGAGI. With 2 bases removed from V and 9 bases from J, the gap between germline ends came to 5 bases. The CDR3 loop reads CASSYNGSPLHF. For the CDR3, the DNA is TGTGCCAGCAGTTACAACGGTTCACCCCTCCACTTT.

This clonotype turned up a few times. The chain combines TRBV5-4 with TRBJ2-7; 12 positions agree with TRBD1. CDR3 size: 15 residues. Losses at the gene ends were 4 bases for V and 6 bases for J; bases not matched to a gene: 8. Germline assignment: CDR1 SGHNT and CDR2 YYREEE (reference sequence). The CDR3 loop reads CASSHGTGGGSEQYF. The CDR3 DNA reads TGTGCCAGCAGCCACGGGACAGGGGGCGGATCCGAGCAGTACTTC.

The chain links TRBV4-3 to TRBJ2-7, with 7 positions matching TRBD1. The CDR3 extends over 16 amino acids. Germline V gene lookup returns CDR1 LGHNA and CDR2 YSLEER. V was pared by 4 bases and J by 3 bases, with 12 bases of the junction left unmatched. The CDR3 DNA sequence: TGCGCCAGCAGCCCAAACAGGGGAGAATTCGTCTACGAGCAGTACTTC. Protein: CASSPNRGEFVYEQYF.

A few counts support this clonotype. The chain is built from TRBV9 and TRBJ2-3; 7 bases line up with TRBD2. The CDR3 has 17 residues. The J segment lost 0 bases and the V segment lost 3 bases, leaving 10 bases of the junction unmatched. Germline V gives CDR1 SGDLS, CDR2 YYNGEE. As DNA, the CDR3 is TGTGCCAGCAGCGGGGCTAGCGGATCCCTTAGCACAGATACGCAGTATTTT. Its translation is CASSGASGSLSTDTQYF.

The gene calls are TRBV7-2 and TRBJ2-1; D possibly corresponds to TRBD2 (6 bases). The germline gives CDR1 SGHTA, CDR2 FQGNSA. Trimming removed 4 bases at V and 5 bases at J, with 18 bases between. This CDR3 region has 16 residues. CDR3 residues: CASSSTRGGRNNEQFF. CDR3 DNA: TGTGCCAGCAGCTCGACGAGGGGAGGCCGGAACAATGAGCAGTTCTTC. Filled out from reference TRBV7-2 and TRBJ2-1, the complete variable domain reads GAGVSQSPSNKVTEKGKDVELRCDPISGHTALYWYRQSLGQGLEFLIYFQGNSAPDKSGLPSDRFSAERTGGSVSTLTIQRTQQEDSAVYLCASSSTRGGRNNEQFFGPGTRLTVL.

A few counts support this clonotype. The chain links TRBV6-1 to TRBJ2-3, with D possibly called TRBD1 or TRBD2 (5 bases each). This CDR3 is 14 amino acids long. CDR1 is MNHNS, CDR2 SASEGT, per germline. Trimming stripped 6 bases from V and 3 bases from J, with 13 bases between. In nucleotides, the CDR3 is TGTGCCAGCAGCCGGGACGAGTATACAGATACGCAGTATTTT. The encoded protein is CASSRDEYTDTQYF.

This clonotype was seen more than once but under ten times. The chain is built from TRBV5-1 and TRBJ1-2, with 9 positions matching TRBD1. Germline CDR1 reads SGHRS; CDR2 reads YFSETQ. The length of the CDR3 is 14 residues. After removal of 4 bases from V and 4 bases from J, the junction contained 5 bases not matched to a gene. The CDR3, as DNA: TGCGCCAGCAGCCCCGGACAGGGGAGCTATGGCTACACCTTC. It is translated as CASSPGQGSYGYTF.

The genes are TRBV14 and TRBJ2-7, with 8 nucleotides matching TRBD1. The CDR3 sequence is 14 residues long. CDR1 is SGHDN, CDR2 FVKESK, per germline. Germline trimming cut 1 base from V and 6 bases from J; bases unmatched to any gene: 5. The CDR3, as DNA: TGTGCCAGCAGCCAAGGGACAGGGTCCGTCGAGCAGTACTTC. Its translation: CASSQGTGSVEQYF.